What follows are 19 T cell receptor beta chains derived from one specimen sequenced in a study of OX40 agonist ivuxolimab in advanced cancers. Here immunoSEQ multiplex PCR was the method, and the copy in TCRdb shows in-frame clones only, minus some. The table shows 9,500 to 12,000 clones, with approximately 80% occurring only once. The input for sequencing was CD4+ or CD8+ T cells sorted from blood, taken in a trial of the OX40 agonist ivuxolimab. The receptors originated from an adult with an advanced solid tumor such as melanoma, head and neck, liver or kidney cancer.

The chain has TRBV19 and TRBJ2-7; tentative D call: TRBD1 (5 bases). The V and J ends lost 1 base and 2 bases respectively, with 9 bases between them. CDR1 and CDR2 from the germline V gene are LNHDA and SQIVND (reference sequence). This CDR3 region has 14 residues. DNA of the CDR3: TGTGCCAGTAGTATAGGACAGCGCGCCTACGAGCAGTACTTC. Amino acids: CASSIGQRAYEQYF.

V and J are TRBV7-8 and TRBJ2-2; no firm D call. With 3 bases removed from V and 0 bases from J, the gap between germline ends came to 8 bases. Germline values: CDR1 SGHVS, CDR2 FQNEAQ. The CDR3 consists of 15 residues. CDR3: CASSLTSPNTGELFF. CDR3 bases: TGTGCCAGCAGCTTGACATCTCCGAACACCGGGGAGCTGTTTTTT. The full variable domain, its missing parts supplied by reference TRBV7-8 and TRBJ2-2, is GAGVSQSPRYKVAKRGQDVALRCDPISGHVSLFWYQQALGQGPEFLTYFQNEAQLDKSGLPSDRFFAERPEGSVSTLKIQRTQQEDSAVYLCASSLTSPNTGELFFGEGSRLTVL.

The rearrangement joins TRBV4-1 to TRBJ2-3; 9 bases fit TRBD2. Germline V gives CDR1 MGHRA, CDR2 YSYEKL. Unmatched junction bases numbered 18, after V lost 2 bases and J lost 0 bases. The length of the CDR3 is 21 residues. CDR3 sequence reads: CASSQPPAGTSSRASTDTQYF. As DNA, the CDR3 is TGCGCCAGCAGCCAACCCCCAGCCGGGACTAGCTCCCGTGCTAGCACAGATACGCAGTATTTT.

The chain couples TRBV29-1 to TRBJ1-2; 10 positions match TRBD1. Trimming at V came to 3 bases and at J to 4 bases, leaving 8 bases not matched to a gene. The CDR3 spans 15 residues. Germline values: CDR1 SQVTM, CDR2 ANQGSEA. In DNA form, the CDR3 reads TGCAGCGTTGATGAGGGGGGACAGGGGCTCTATGGCTACACCTTC. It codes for CSVDEGGQGLYGYTF.

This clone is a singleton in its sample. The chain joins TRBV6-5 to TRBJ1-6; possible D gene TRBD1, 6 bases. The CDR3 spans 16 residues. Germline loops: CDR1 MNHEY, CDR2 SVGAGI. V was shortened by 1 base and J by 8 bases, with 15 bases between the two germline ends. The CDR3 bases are TGTGCCAGCAGTTACTATAGACAGGCGGCCCATTCACCCCTCCACTTT. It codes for CASSYYRQAAHSPLHF.

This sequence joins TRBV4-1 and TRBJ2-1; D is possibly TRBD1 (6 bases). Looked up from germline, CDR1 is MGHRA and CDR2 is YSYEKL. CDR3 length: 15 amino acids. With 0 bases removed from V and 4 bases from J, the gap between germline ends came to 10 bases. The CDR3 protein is CASSQDLGGYNEQFF. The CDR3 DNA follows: TGCGCCAGCAGCCAAGACTTAGGGGGTTACAATGAGCAGTTCTTC.

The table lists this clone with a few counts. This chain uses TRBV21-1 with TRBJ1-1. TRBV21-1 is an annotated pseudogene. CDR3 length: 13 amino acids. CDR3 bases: TGTGCCATCACGGAAATCAAGAACACTGAAGCTTTCTTT. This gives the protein CAITEIKNTEAFF.

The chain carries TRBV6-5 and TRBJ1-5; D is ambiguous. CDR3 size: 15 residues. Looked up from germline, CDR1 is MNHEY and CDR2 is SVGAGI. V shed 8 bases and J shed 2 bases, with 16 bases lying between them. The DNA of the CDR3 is TGTGCCAGCCGTGTCGCATGGGGAGGCAATCAGCCCCAGCATTTT. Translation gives CASRVAWGGNQPQHF.

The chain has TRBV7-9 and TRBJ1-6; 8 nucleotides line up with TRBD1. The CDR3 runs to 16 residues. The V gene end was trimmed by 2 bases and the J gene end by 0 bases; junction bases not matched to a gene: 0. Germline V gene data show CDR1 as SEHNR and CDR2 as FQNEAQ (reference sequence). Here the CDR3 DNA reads TGTGCCAGCAGCTTAACAGGGGGCTCCTATAATTCACCCCTCCACTTT. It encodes CASSLTGGSYNSPLHF.

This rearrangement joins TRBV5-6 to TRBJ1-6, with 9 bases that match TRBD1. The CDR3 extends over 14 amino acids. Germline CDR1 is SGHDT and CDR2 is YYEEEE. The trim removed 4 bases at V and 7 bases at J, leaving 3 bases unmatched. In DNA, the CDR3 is TGTGCCAGCAGCGACAGGGGGTGGAATTCACCCCTCCACTTT. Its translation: CASSDRGWNSPLHF.

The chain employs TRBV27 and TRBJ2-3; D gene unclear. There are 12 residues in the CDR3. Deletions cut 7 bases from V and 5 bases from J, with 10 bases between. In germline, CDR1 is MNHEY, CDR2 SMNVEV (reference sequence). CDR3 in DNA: TGTGCCAGCACGACCCTAGGAGATACGCAGTATTTT. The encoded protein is CASTTLGDTQYF.

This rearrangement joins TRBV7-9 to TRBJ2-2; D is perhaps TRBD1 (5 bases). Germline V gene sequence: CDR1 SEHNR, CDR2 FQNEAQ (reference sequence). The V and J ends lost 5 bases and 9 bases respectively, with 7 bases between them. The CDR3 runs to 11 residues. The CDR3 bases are TGTGCCAGCAGCGGGGCCTGGGAGCTGTTTTTT. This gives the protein CASSGAWELFF.

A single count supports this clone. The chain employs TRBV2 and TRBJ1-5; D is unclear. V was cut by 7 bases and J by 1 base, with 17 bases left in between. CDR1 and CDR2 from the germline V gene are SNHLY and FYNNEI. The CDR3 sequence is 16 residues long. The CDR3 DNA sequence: TGTGCCAGCAAGGGTGGAAGACCGAGCAGCAATCAGCCCCAGCATTTT. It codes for CASKGGRPSSNQPQHF.

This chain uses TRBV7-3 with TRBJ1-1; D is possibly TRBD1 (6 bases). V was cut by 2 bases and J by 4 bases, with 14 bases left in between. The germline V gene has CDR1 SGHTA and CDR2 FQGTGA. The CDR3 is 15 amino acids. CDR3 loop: CASSLLQGGRTEAFF. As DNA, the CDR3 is TGTGCCAGCAGCTTACTACAGGGAGGACGCACTGAAGCTTTCTTT.

The CDR3 reads CASSWGTANTEAFF. CDR3 sequence (DNA): TGTGCCAGTAGCTGGGGGACCGCGAACACTGAAGCTTTCTTT. The gene calls are TRBV19 and TRBJ1-1; D may be TRBD1 (5 bases). The germline gives CDR1 LNHDA, CDR2 SQIVND (reference sequence). The germline V and J ends were trimmed by 6 bases and 1 base, with 12 bases remaining between them. This CDR3 is 14 amino acids long.

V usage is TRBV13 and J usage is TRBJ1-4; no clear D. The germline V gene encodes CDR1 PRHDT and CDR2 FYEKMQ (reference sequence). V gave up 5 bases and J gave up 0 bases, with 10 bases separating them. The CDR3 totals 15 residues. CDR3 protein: CASSQGGSTNEKLFF. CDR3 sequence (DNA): TGTGCCAGCAGCCAAGGAGGTTCAACTAATGAAAAACTGTTTTTT.

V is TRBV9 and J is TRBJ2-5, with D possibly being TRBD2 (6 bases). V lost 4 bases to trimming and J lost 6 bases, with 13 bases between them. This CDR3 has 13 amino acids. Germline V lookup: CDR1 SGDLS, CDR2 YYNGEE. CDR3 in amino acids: CASSPAGGQTQYF. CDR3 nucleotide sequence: TGTGCCAGCAGCCCAGCGGGTGGGCAGACCCAGTACTTC.

CDR3 DNA: TGTGCCAGTAGTATAGACAGGGGCAATCAGCCCCAGCATTTT. Amino acid sequence: CASSIDRGNQPQHF. This sequence joins TRBV19 and TRBJ1-5, with a possible D match to TRBD1 (5 bases). The CDR3 runs 14 residues. Germline lookup yields CDR1 LNHDA and CDR2 SQIVND (reference sequence). Trimming took 0 bases from V and 2 from J, leaving 5 bases between them.

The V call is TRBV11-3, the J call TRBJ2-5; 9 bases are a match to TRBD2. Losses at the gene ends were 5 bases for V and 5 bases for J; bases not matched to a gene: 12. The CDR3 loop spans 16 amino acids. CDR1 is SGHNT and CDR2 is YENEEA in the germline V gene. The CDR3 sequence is CASSRGRVAGAETQYF. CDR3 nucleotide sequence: TGTGCCAGCAGCCGCGGCAGAGTAGCGGGGGCGGAGACCCAGTACTTC.